These 15 T cell receptor beta chains came from one sample sequenced in a study of T cells in localized non-small cell lung cancer. The method was immunoSEQ multiplex PCR; TCRdb's version includes in-frame clones alone and lacks a portion of them. This repertoire shows about 59,000 clones, approximately 89% found once; its top ten account for just under 20%. The starting material was peripheral blood, obtained before any cancer treatment. The receptor set was obtained from a man aged 40 to 70 with stage I lung adenocarcinoma.

The CDR3 coding sequence is TGCAGTGCTAGAGATCAGAGGGCCCAGTACTTC. Protein sequence: CSARDQRAQYF. The chain combines TRBV20-1 with TRBJ2-5; D possibly corresponds to TRBD2 (5 bases). The CDR3 extends over 11 amino acids. Per germline, CDR1 DFQATT and CDR2 SNEGSKA (reference sequence). V shed 0 bases and J shed 9 bases, with 8 bases lying between them.

By share, this clone counts as medium-sized. The DNA for the CDR3 is TGTGCCAGTAGTTCAACAGGGGTCTGGGGTGAAAAACTGTTTTTT. Translated: CASSSTGVWGEKLFF. The chain links TRBV19 to TRBJ1-4, with 7 nucleotides matching TRBD1. Germline-derived CDR1 and CDR2 are LNHDA and SQIVND (reference sequence). This CDR3 contains 15 residues. The V gene end was trimmed by 5 bases and the J gene end by 7 bases; junction bases not matched to a gene: 10.

J is TRBJ2-3 and V is TRBV4-2, with D tentatively TRBD1 or TRBD2 (5 bases each). CDR3 length: 15 residues. Germline CDR1 LGHNA, CDR2 YNFKEQ. V was clipped by 3 bases and J by 3 bases, with 13 bases between them. CDR3 nucleotide sequence: TGTGCCAGCAGCCAGGGCCCGGGGCGGACAGATACGCAGTATTTT. It specifies CASSQGPGRTDTQYF.

The rearrangement joins TRBV7-2 to TRBJ1-5, with a tentative D call TRBD1 (5 bases). This CDR3 is built from 16 residues. Trimming removed 4 bases at V and 2 bases at J, with 15 bases between. The germline gives CDR1 SGHTA, CDR2 FQGNSA. CDR3 residues: CASSSPGGGRNQPQHF. In nucleotides, the CDR3 is TGTGCCAGCAGCTCCCCCGGGGGAGGGCGCAATCAGCCCCAGCATTTT.

The rearrangement links TRBV7-9 to TRBJ2-2; no reliable D call. The CDR3 consists of 14 residues. Trimming shortened V by 1 base and J by 7 bases, and 10 bases separated the two germline ends. CDR1 SEHNR and CDR2 FQNEAQ come from the germline V gene (reference sequence). The CDR3 bases are TGTGCCAGCAGCTTAGATGGTGTAGGCGGGGAGCTGTTTTTT. This codes for CASSLDGVGGELFF.

This sequence joins TRBV29-1 and TRBJ2-3, with D possibly matching TRBD1 (6 bases). In germline, CDR1 is SQVTM, CDR2 ANQGSEA. V was trimmed by 4 bases and J by 2 bases, leaving 10 bases between them. The CDR3 consists of 13 residues. The CDR3 here is CSVGGQYTDTQYF. Written as DNA, the CDR3 is TGCAGCGTTGGGGGGCAGTACACAGATACGCAGTATTTT.

The chain links TRBV11-3 to TRBJ2-7; D is tentatively TRBD1 or TRBD2 (6 bases each). The CDR3 consists of 12 residues. Germline CDR1 and CDR2: SGHNT and YENEEA. V was shortened by 5 bases and J by 7 bases, with 12 bases between the two germline ends. This CDR3 is CASSPDSGEQYF. Written as DNA, the CDR3 is TGTGCCAGCAGCCCGGACAGCGGGGAGCAGTACTTC. The full variable domain, in which reference TRBV11-3 and TRBJ2-7 provide the parts outside the CDR3, is EAGVVQSPRYKIIEKKQPVAFWCNPISGHNTLYWYLQNLGQGPELLIRYENEEAVDDSQLPKDRFSAERLKGVDSTLKIQPAELGDSAVYLCASSPDSGEQYFGPGTRLTVT.

The chain carries TRBV7-3 and TRBJ2-7; TRBD1 might be the D (7 bases). Per germline, CDR1 SGHTA and CDR2 FQGTGA. The V end lost 0 bases, the J end lost 6 bases, and 21 bases lay between the germline ends. The CDR3 is 17 amino acids. CDR3 coding DNA: TGTGCCAGCAGCTTAACACCCAGGGGGGTCGTTCCAGGCGAGCAGTACTTC. Amino acid sequence: CASSLTPRGVVPGEQYF.

The rearrangement links TRBV7-9 to TRBJ2-7; the D gene is possibly TRBD2 (5 bases). The ends were cut back, 4 bases at V and 1 base at J, with 14 bases in the middle. The V gene's germline CDR1 is SEHNR and CDR2 FQNEAQ (reference sequence). There are 15 residues in the CDR3. Here the CDR3 reads CASSSTGGLSYEQYF. The CDR3 nucleotides read TGTGCCAGCAGCTCCACGGGCGGGCTATCCTACGAGCAGTACTTC.

In nucleotides, the CDR3 is TGTGCCAGCAGTTACTCGATGGGGACAGGTCATGAAAAACTGTTTTTT. Protein sequence: CASSYSMGTGHEKLFF. The rearrangement joins TRBV6-5 to TRBJ1-4; 8 bases fit TRBD1. The CDR3 is made up of 16 amino acids. Germline values: CDR1 MNHEY, CDR2 SVGAGI. V lost 0 bases to trimming and J lost 6 bases; unmatched junction nucleotides: 6.

The chain is built from TRBV6-1 and TRBJ1-5; perhaps TRBD1 as D (6 bases). Trimming cost V 5 bases and J 8 bases, with 13 bases left between them. The V gene's germline CDR1 is MNHNS and CDR2 SASEGT. This CDR3 comprises 13 residues. The DNA for the CDR3 is TGTGCCAGCAGTACGACAGGCAAGGAGCCCCAGCATTTT. As protein: CASSTTGKEPQHF.

This clone was counted between two and nine times. This chain uses TRBV4-1 with TRBJ2-1; D uncertain. Germline lookup yields CDR1 MGHRA and CDR2 YSYEKL. V dropped 3 bases and J dropped 9 bases, with 9 bases sitting between them. This CDR3 is 12 amino acids long. CDR3: CASSHPWGEQFF. The DNA for the CDR3 is TGCGCCAGCAGCCACCCCTGGGGTGAGCAGTTCTTC.

This clone was detected only a few times. The same CDR3 can be traced to other DNA sequences in this sample. V and J are TRBV19 and TRBJ1-1; tentatively, D is TRBD1 (5 bases). This CDR3 contains 11 residues. V lost 6 bases and J lost 11, with 13 bases in between. The germline CDR1 and CDR2 sequences are LNHDA and SQIVND (reference sequence). The CDR3 DNA reads as TGTGCCAGTAGGGGGCAGGGCGGCGCTTTCTTT. Its translation is CASRGQGGAFF.

The chain employs TRBV29-1 and TRBJ1-2; no definite D call. Trimming took off 7 bases at V and 8 bases at J, with 17 bases between the two ends. Per germline, CDR1 SQVTM and CDR2 ANQGSEA. The CDR3 totals 12 residues. The CDR3 region is CSASSAKEGYTF. DNA of the CDR3: TGCAGCGCCAGCAGCGCGAAGGAAGGCTACACCTTC.

This chain links TRBV29-1 with TRBJ2-7, with 8 bases matching TRBD1. Germline lookup yields CDR1 SQVTM and CDR2 ANQGSEA. Unmatched junction bases numbered 6, after V lost 4 bases and J lost 4 bases. The CDR3 extends over 13 amino acids. The CDR3 spells CSVVRQGAYEQYF. The DNA for the CDR3 is TGCAGCGTTGTAAGGCAGGGGGCTTACGAGCAGTACTTC.